This is a list of T cell receptor beta chains from one sample in a study of T-cell memory formation after mild COVID-19. From the 5' RACE reads, TCRdb called clonotypes with MiXCR, one entry per CDR3 protein. The sample has about 190,000 distinct CDR3 sequences; around 20% are singletons. The specimen was PBMCs or a T cell subset sorted from them (not recorded which). These receptors were taken from an adult woman who had mild COVID-19 (a few samples of this study predate the infection). Cell type and time point are not known. CDR3s include the opening cysteine and the closing phenylalanine or tryptophan. Each record gives: D gene, J gene, clone size, V gene, CDR3 DNA, CDR3 protein. D genes are given only for firm matches. Clone size, where shown, is once, few, many, or a class for clones that have expanded.

>.|TRBJ2-3|.|TRBV25-1
TGTGCCAGCAGTGAGGGGGATACGCAGTATTTT
CASSEGDTQYF
>TRBD1|TRBJ1-1|few|TRBV4-2
TGTGCCAGCAGCCTAGGACAGGGGATCAGTTACACTGAAGCTTTCTTT
CASSLGQGISYTEAFF
>.|TRBJ1-1|many|TRBV5-1
TGCGCCAGCAGCTCGGACGGACGGACCAACACTGAAGCTTTCTTT
CASSSDGRTNTEAFF
>.|TRBJ1-2|few|TRBV15
TGTGCCACCAGCCCTCGTCAGGCCCTCGGCGGCTACACCTTC
CATSPRQALGGYTF
>.|TRBJ1-4|once|TRBV12-3/TRBV12-4
TGTGCCAGCAGGGGCTCGGCTAATGAAAAACTGTTTTTT
CASRGSANEKLFF
>.|TRBJ2-6|few|TRBV20-1
TGCAGTGCTGGCAGTGTAACTGGGGCCAACGTCCTGACTTTC
CSAGSVTGANVLTF
>TRBD2|TRBJ2-7|few|TRBV4-3
TGCGCCAGCAGCCAGACTCCGGGACTATCCTACGAGCAGTACTTC
CASSQTPGLSYEQYF
>.|TRBJ1-1|.|TRBV20-1
TGCAGTACTTCCGGGTCCTCCCGCCCTGAAGCTTTCTTT
CSTSGSSRPEAFF
>TRBD1|TRBJ2-3|.|TRBV7-9
TGTGCCAGCAGCAGTAGACAGGGGGCGCGAGATACGCAGTATTTT
CASSSRQGARDTQYF
>.|TRBJ2-7|few|TRBV5-6
TGTGCCAGCAAGAAGGTCCCAGGACACCACGAGCAGTACTTC
CASKKVPGHHEQYF
>.|TRBJ2-1|.|TRBV4-3
TGCGCCAGCAGCCAAGAGGCGGGACCCTACAATGAGCAGTTCTTC
CASSQEAGPYNEQFF
>.|TRBJ2-5|.|TRBV19
TGTGCCAGCGGAGGGATCCAAGAGACCCAGTACTTC
CASGGIQETQYF
>.|TRBJ2-7|.|TRBV27
TGTGCCAGCAGCCCGGGAATGTCCTACGAGCAGTACTTC
CASSPGMSYEQYF
>.|TRBJ1-1|few|TRBV27
TGTGCCAGCAGTCCCAGGGTCCGGGTTGGCACTGAAGCTTTCTTT
CASSPRVRVGTEAFF
>TRBD2|TRBJ2-1|.|TRBV15
TGTGCCACCAGCAGAGCAGGCCTAGCGGGTATCTCTGAGCAGTTCTTC
CATSRAGLAGISEQFF
>TRBD1|TRBJ1-1|few|TRBV5-1
TGCGCCAGCAGCTTGGTACAGGGGGCGACTGAAGCTTTCTTT
CASSLVQGATEAFF
>.|TRBJ2-1|.|TRBV11-2
TGTGCCAGCAGCTTAGTACGGGGGAACAATGAGCAGTTCTTC
CASSLVRGNNEQFF
>.|TRBJ1-4|.|TRBV12-3/TRBV12-4
TGTGCCAGCAGTTCCCACGCCGAAAAACTGTTTTTT
CASSSHAEKLFF
>.|TRBJ2-5|.|TRBV5-1
TGCGCCAGCAGCTTGCCGGCAGGAGTTGTCAAAGAGACCCAGTACTTC
CASSLPAGVVKETQYF
>.|TRBJ2-3|.|TRBV7-3
TGTGCCAGCAGCTTATGGCCCACAGATACGCAGTATTTT
CASSLWPTDTQYF
>TRBD1|TRBJ1-1|.|TRBV19
TGTGCCAGTAGTGTAAACAGGGGGGCAGAAGCTTTCTTT
CASSVNRGAEAFF
>.|TRBJ1-1|few|TRBV5-1
TGCGCCAGCAGCTTGGAGTCAGAACTTATGAACACTGAAGCTTTCTTT
CASSLESELMNTEAFF
>.|TRBJ2-5|few|TRBV4-1
TGCGCCAGCAGCCAAGCCCCAGGGACTCAAGAGACCCAGTACTTC
CASSQAPGTQETQYF
>TRBD2|TRBJ2-7|.|TRBV9
TGTGCCAGCAGCCCAGGTCCTAGCGGGGCGGAGCAGTACTTC
CASSPGPSGAEQYF
>.|TRBJ2-1|few|TRBV4-1
TGCGCCAGCAGCCAAGATAGGACGAATGAGCAGTTCTTC
CASSQDRTNEQFF
>.|TRBJ2-3|.|TRBV20-1
TGCAGTGCTAGACAGGGCTTAAGAACAGATACGCAGTATTTT
CSARQGLRTDTQYF
>.|TRBJ1-4|many|TRBV5-1
TGCGCCAGCAGCTTGCCCGCGGGACTGACTTCGGAAAAACTGTTTTTT
CASSLPAGLTSEKLFF
>.|TRBJ1-1|.|TRBV2
TGTGCCAGCATATTAGGCCGGGACACTGAAGCTTTCTTT
CASILGRDTEAFF
>.|TRBJ2-2|.|TRBV4-2
TGTGCCAGCAGCCAAGGGGGCACCGGGGAGCTGTTTTTT
CASSQGGTGELFF
>.|TRBJ2-3|few|TRBV5-1
TGCGCCAGCAGCCCTCGGTTCGCAGATACGCAGTATTTT
CASSPRFADTQYF
>.|TRBJ1-5|few|TRBV12-3/TRBV12-4
TGTGCCAGCAGTTTTTTCTTTAATCAGCCCCAGCATTTT
CASSFFFNQPQHF
>.|TRBJ1-2|.|TRBV4-1
TGCGCCAGCAGCCAAGATCGGGGTGAAGGCTACACCTTC
CASSQDRGEGYTF
>.|TRBJ2-7|few|TRBV6-6
TGTGCCAGCAGAGGGGGCGGGAGTGCTCTTGGCGAGGGGCAGTACTTC
CASRGGGSALGEGQYF
>.|TRBJ2-3|.|TRBV10-3
TGTGCCATCAGTGAAAGGACGCTGACAGACACAGATACGCAGTATTTT
CAISERTLTDTDTQYF
>.|TRBJ2-7|many|TRBV5-1
TGCGCCAGCAGCTCCCGACAGGACACCTACGAGCAGTACTTC
CASSSRQDTYEQYF
>.|TRBJ2-1|few|TRBV13
TGTGCCAGCAGCTTAATCGGCCAGCACAATGAGCAGTTCTTC
CASSLIGQHNEQFF
>TRBD1|TRBJ2-7|.|TRBV4-3
TGCGCCAGCAGCCAAGGCGGTGGGACAGGGACTTCCTACGAGCAGTACTTC
CASSQGGGTGTSYEQYF
>.|TRBJ2-3|.|TRBV28
TGTGCCAGCAGCGCCGACCTGGGGGCAGATACGCAGTATTTT
CASSADLGADTQYF
>.|TRBJ2-2|few|TRBV4-3
TGCGCCAGCAGCCAAGATGGGGGGAACACCGGGGAGCTGTTTTTT
CASSQDGGNTGELFF
>.|TRBJ2-1|many|TRBV5-1
TGCGCCAGCAGCTGGAACGCGGGACCTTACAATGAGCAGTTCTTC
CASSWNAGPYNEQFF
>.|TRBJ2-1|few|TRBV27
TGTGCCACCAAAGGATTAGTGGGAATAAATGAGCAGTTCTTC
CATKGLVGINEQFF
>TRBD1|TRBJ2-2|.|TRBV20-1
TGCAGTGCTAGAAGGGGACAGGGTAACACCGGGGAGCTGTTTTTT
CSARRGQGNTGELFF
>.|TRBJ1-2|.|TRBV3-1
TGTGCCAGCAGCGACGTGGGGGCCGGGAGCTATGGCTACACCTTC
CASSDVGAGSYGYTF
>.|TRBJ1-2|few|TRBV4-2
TGTGCCAGCAGCCAAGGGGAGGATGGCTACACCTTC
CASSQGEDGYTF
>TRBD1|TRBJ1-1|many|TRBV5-5
TGTGCCAGCAGTATCGGACAGGCGAACACTGAAGCTTTCTTT
CASSIGQANTEAFF